This passage covers 11 T cell receptor beta chains from one sample sequenced in a study of T cells in Graves' hyperthyroidism and ophthalmopathy. Researchers amplified the TCR beta CDR3 regions from RNA transcripts. TCR CDR3 regions were first amplified by RT-PCR with HTBI primers. Using its own MiXCR run on the multiplex PCR reads, TCRdb lists one record per CDR3 protein. The sample holds around 700,000 distinct CDR3 sequences, roughly 20% seen once. The sequencing input was blood. The receptors here all came from a woman aged 45-59 years with Graves' hyperthyroidism that later progressed to Graves' ophthalmopathy.

This clonotype was recorded at least ten times. The CDR3 sequence: CAWSVANEQFF. CDR3 DNA: TGTGCCTGGAGTGTGGCCAATGAGCAGTTCTTC. The J gene is TRBJ2-1, the V gene TRBV30; D is undetermined. Trimming shortened V by 0 bases and J by 6 bases, and 3 bases separated the two germline ends. Germline CDR1 is GTSNPN and CDR2 is SVGIG (reference sequence). CDR3 length equals 11 residues.

This clonotype turned up a few times. The chain couples TRBV27 to TRBJ1-3; D gene uncertain. The CDR3 is made up of 15 amino acids. V lost 4 bases to trimming and J lost 0 bases, with 10 bases between them. Per the germline V gene, CDR1 is MNHEY and CDR2 is SMNVEV (reference sequence). The CDR3 reads CASSSSSTSGNTIYF. DNA of the CDR3: TGTGCCAGCAGTTCCTCCTCAACCTCTGGAAACACCATATATTTT.

The chain links TRBV7-2 to TRBJ2-1, with D possibly TRBD1 on 5 matching bases. Looked up from germline, CDR1 is SGHTA and CDR2 is FQGNSA. V was clipped by 2 bases and J by 4 bases, with 12 bases between them. The CDR3 covers 15 residues. DNA for the CDR3: TGTGCCAGCAGCTTAACGTGGGGCTATTACAATGAGCAGTTCTTC. Protein product: CASSLTWGYYNEQFF.

This clonotype is a singleton in its sample. The V and J genes are TRBV20-1 and TRBJ1-2; D remains unclear. The CDR3 loop spans 15 amino acids. V was trimmed by 5 bases and J by 4 bases, leaving 20 bases between them. Germline V gives CDR1 DFQATT, CDR2 SNEGSKA (reference sequence). This CDR3 reads CSAPDQRAPAYGYTF. Written as DNA, the CDR3 is TGCAGTGCTCCAGATCAGAGGGCTCCTGCCTATGGCTACACCTTC.

This chain links TRBV5-1 with TRBJ1-2; 9 bases are a match to TRBD1. The V segment lost 4 bases and the J segment 8 bases; nucleotides outside the gene matches: 6. Germline V lookup: CDR1 SGHRS, CDR2 YFSETQ. The CDR3 totals 13 residues. Written as DNA, the CDR3 is TGCGCCAGCAGCGCCACAGGGGGCCAGGGCTACACCTTC. Its translation: CASSATGGQGYTF.

This clonotype was observed many times. The chain carries TRBV11-2 and TRBJ2-5; 10 bases align to TRBD1. Germline CDR1 reads SGHAT; CDR2 reads FQNNGV. The CDR3 sequence is 15 residues long. V gave up 1 base and J gave up 5 bases; unmatched junction bases: 4. Written as DNA, the CDR3 is TGTGCCAGCAGCTTAGGGACAGGGGGACGGGAGACCCAGTACTTC. Translated, it gives CASSLGTGGRETQYF.

This clonotype was found many times. The V call is TRBV11-1, the J call TRBJ2-5; D is undetermined. V lost 1 base and J 5 bases, leaving 14 bases between the germline ends. Germline CDR1 SGHAT, CDR2 FQDESV (reference sequence). The CDR3 is 15 amino acids. CDR3 bases: TGTGCCAGCAGCTTAGTAACCCGACGTGTGGAGACCCAGTACTTC. Translation gives CASSLVTRRVETQYF.

In this sample, this clonotype turned up many times. This chain joins TRBV12-3 or TRBV12-4 and TRBJ2-5; 7 bases match TRBD2. This CDR3 contains 16 residues. The V segment lost 3 bases and the J segment 4 bases; nucleotides outside the gene matches: 11. The CDR3 nucleotides read TGTGCCAGCAGTTTGGGGGGGACCGCTACAGGAGAGACCCAGTACTTC. Translation: CASSLGGTATGETQYF.

Comments on this clonotype: A much more abundant neighbour one base away suggests this may be a read error. The chain uses TRBV7-2 and TRBJ1-1; TRBD1 might be the D (6 bases). The germline gives CDR1 SGHTA, CDR2 FQGNSA. This CDR3 comprises 14 residues. The V gene lost 0 bases and the J gene lost 11 bases, with 16 bases spanning the gap. In DNA, the CDR3 is TGTGCCAGCAGCTTAGCGGGCAGGGGAGGTCACGCTTTCTTT. Its protein is CASSLAGRGGHAFF.

This clonotype has just a few counts. Germline and junction disagree at one end, which may indicate a read error. The V and J genes are TRBV5-1 and TRBJ2-5; TRBD2 agrees at 8 bases. The germline V gene has CDR1 SGHRS and CDR2 YFSETQ. This CDR3 is built from 15 residues. CDR3 nucleotides: TGCGCCAGCAGCTCTTTACTAGCGGACCAAGAGACCCAGCACTTC. It specifies CASSSLLADQETQHF. The complete variable domain, with remaining parts taken from reference TRBV5-1 and TRBJ2-5, reads KAGVTQTPRYLIKTRGQQVTLSCSPISGHRSVSWYQQTPGQGLQFLFEYFSETQRNKGNFPGRFSGRQFSNSRSEMNVSTLELGDSALYLCASSSLLADQETQHFGPGTRLLVL.

The genes are TRBV4-2 and TRBJ1-2, with a tentative D call TRBD1 (6 bases). The length of the CDR3 is 17 residues. V lost 0 bases and J lost 5, with 19 bases in between. The germline CDR1 and CDR2 sequences are LGHNA and YNFKEQ. CDR3 protein: CASSQDGGTQWTYGYTF. For the CDR3, the DNA is TGTGCCAGCAGCCAAGACGGAGGGACACAGTGGACTTATGGCTACACCTTC.